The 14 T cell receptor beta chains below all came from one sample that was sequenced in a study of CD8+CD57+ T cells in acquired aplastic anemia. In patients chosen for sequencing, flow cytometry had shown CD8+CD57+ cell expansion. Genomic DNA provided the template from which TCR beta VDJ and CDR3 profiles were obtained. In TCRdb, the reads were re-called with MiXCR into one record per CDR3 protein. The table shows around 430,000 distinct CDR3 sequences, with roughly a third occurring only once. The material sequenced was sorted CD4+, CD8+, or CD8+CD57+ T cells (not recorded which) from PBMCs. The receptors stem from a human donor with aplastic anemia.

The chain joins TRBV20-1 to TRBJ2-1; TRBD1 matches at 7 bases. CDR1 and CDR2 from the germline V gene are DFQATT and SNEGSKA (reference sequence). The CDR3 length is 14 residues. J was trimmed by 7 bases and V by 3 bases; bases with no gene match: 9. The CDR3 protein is CSARPQGYSNEQFF. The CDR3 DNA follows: TGCAGTGCTAGGCCACAGGGGTATTCGAATGAGCAGTTCTTC.

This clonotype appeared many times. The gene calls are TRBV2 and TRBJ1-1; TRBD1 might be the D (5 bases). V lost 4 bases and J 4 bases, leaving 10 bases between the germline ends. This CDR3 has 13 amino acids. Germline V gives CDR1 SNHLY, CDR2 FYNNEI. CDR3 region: CASSVQGLTEAFF. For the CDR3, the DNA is TGTGCCAGCAGTGTGCAGGGTCTCACTGAAGCTTTCTTT.

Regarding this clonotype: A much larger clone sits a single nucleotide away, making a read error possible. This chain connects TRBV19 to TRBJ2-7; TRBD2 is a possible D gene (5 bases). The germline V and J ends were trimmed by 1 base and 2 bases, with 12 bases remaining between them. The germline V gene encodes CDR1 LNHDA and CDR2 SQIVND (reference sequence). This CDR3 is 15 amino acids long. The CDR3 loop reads CASSIGLPLAYEQYF. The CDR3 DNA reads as TGTGCCAGTAGTATAGGACTACCTCTCGCCTACGAGCAGTACTTC.

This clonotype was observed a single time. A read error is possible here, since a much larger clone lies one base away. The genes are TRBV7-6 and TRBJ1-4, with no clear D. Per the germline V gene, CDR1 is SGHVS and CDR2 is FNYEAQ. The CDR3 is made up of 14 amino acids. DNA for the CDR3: TGTGCCAGCAGCTTAGAGGCCCGCGCGGAAAAACTGTCTTTT. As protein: CASSLEARAEKLSF.

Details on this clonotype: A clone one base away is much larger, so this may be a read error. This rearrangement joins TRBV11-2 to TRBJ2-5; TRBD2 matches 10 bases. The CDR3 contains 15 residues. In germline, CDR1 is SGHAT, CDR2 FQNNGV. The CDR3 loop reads CASSLGTSGQGTQYF. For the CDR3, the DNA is TGTGCCAGCAGCTTAGGGACTAGCGGCCAAGGGACCCAGTACTTC.

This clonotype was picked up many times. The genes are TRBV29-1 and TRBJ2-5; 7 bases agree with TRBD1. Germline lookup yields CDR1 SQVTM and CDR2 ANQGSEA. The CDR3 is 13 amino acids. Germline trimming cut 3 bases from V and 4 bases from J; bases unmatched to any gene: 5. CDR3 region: CSVDDRVGETQYF. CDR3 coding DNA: TGCAGCGTTGATGACAGGGTTGGAGAGACCCAGTACTTC. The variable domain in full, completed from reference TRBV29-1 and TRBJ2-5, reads SAVISQKPSRDICQRGTSLTIQCQVDSQVTMMFWYRQQPGQSLTLIATANQGSEATYESGFVIDKFPISRPNLTFSTLTVSNMSPEDSSIYLCSVDDRVGETQYFGPGTRLLVL.

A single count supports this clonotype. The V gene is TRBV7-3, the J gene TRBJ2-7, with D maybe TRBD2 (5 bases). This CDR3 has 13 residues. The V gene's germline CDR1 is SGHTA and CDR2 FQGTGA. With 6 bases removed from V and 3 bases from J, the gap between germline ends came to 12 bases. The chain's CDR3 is CASSSPGNYEQYF. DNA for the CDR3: TGTGCCAGCAGTTCCCCCGGGAACTACGAGCAGTACTTC.

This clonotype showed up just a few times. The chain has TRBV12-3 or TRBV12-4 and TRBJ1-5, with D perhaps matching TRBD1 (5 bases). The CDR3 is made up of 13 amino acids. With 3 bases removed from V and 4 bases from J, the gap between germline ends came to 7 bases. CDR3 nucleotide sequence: TGTGCCAGCAGTTTGACAGTTAATCAGCCCCAGCATTTT. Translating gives CASSLTVNQPQHF.

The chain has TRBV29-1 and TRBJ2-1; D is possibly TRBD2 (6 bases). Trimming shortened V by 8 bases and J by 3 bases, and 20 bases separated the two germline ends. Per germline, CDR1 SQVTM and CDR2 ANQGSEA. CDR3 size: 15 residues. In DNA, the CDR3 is TGCAGCCAAACCAGGAGGGGAAGGGTCTACAATGAGCAGTTCTTC. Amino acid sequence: CSQTRRGRVYNEQFF.

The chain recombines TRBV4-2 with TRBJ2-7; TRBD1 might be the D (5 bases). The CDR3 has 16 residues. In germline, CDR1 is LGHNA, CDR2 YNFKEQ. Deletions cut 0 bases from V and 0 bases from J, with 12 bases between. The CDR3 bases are TGTGCCAGCAGCCAAGACCAGGGAAGGGGCTCCTACGAGCAGTACTTC. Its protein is CASSQDQGRGSYEQYF.

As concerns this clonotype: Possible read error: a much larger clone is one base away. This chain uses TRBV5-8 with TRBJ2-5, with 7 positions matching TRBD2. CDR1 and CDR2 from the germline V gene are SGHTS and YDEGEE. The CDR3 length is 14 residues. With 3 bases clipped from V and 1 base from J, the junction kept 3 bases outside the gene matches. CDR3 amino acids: CASSSRESQETQYF. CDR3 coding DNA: TGTGCCAGCAGCTCGCGGGAGAGCCAAGAGACCCAGTACTTC.

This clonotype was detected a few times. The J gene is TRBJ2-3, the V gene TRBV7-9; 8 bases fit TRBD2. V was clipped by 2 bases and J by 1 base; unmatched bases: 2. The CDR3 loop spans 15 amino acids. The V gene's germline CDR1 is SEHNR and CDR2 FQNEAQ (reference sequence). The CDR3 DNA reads TGTGCCAGCAGCTTACTTAGCGGGGGCACAGATACGCAGTATTTT. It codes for CASSLLSGGTDTQYF. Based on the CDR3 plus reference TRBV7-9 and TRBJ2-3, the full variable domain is DTGVSQNPRHKITKRGQNVTFRCDPISEHNRLYWYRQTLGQGPEFLTYFQNEAQLEKSRLLSDRFSAERPKGSFSTLEIQRTEQGDSAMYLCASSLLSGGTDTQYFGPGTRLTVL.

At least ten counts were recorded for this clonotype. The CDR3 protein is CASSLGVGNYGYTF. The CDR3 nucleotides read TGTGCCAGCAGCTTAGGGGTCGGAAACTATGGCTACACCTTC. The chain recombines TRBV7-9 with TRBJ1-2, with no clear D. Trimming took 1 base from V and 2 from J, leaving 8 bases between them. Per germline, CDR1 SEHNR and CDR2 FQNEAQ (reference sequence). This CDR3 contains 14 residues. Together with reference TRBV7-9 and TRBJ1-2, the CDR3 gives the full variable domain: DTGVSQNPRHKITKRGQNVTFRCDPISEHNRLYWYRQTLGQGPEFLTYFQNEAQLEKSRLLSDRFSAERPKGSFSTLEIQRTEQGDSAMYLCASSLGVGNYGYTFGSGTRLTVV.

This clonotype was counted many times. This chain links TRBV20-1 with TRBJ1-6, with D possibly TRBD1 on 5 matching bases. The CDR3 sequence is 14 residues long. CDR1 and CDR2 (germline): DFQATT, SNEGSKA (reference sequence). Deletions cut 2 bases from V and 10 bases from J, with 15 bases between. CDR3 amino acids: CSARPGPSGSPLHF. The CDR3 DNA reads TGCAGTGCTAGACCGGGACCCTCGGGATCACCCCTCCACTTT.